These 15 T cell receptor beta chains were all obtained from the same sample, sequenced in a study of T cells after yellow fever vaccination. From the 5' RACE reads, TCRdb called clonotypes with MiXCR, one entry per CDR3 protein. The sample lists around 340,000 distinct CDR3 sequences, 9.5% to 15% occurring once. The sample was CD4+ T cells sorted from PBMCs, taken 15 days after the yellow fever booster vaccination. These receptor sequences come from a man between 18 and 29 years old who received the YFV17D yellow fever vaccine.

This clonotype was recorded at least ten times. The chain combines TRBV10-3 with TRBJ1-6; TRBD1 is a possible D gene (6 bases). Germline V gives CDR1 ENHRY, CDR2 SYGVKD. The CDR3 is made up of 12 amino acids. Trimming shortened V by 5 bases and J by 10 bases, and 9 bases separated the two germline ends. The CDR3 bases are TGTGCCATCAGTTCAGGGGACTCACCCCTCCACTTT. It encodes CAISSGDSPLHF.

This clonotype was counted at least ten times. The CDR3 DNA is TGTGCCAGCAGCTTGGCTAGCGGGTCCTCTTCCGAGCAGTACTTC. Translated: CASSLASGSSSEQYF. The genes are TRBV11-2 and TRBJ2-7, with 8 bases aligning to TRBD2. Germline values: CDR1 SGHAT, CDR2 FQNNGV. The trim removed 3 bases at V and 6 bases at J, leaving 10 bases unmatched. This CDR3 comprises 15 residues. The complete variable domain, with remaining parts taken from reference TRBV11-2 and TRBJ2-7, reads EAGVAQSPRYKIIEKRQSVAFWCNPISGHATLYWYQQILGQGPKLLIQFQNNGVVDDSQLPKDRFSAERLKGVDSTLKIQPAKLEDSAVYLCASSLASGSSSEQYFGPGTRLTVT.

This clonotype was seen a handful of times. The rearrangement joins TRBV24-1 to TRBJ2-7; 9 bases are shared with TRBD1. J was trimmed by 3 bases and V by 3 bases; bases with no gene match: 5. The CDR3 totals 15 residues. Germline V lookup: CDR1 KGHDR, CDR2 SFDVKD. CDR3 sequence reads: CATSDGQGSGYEQYF. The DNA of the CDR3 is TGTGCCACCAGTGATGGACAGGGGTCGGGCTACGAGCAGTACTTC.

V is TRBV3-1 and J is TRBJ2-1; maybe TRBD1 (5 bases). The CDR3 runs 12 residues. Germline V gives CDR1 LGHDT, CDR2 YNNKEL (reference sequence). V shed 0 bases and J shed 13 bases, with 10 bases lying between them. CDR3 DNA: TGTGCCAGCAGCCAAGATGGGGCTAGTCAGTTCTTC. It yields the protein CASSQDGASQFF.

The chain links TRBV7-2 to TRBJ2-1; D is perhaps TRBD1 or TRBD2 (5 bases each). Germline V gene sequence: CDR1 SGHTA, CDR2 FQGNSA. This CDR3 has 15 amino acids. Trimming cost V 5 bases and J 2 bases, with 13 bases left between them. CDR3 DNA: TGTGCCAGCAGCGGACGTCAGGGACCCTACAATGAGCAGTTCTTC. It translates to CASSGRQGPYNEQFF.

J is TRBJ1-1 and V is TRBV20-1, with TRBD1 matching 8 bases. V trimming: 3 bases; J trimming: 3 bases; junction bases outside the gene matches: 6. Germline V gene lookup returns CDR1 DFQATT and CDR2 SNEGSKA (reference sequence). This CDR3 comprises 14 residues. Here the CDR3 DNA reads TGCAGTGCTAGGCGGCCAGGGGGCTACACTGAAGCTTTCTTT. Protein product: CSARRPGGYTEAFF.

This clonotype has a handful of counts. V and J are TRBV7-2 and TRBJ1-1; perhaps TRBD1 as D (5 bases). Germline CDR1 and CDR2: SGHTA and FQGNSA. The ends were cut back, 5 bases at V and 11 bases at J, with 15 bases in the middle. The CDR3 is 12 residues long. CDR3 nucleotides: TGTGCCAGCAGCCTAACGGGACTCTGGGCTTTCTTT. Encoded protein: CASSLTGLWAFF.

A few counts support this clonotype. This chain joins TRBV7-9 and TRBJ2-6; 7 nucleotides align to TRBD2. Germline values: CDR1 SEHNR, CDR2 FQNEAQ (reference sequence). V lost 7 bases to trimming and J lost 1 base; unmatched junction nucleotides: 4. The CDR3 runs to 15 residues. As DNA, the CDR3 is TGTGCCAGCACCCCGCGGGGGTCTGGGGCCAACGTCCTGACTTTC. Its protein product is CASTPRGSGANVLTF.

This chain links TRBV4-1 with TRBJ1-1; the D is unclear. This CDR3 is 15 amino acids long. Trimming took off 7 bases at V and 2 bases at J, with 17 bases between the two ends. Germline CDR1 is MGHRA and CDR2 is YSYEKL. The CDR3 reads CASNYPGRRNTEAFF. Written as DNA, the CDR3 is TGCGCCAGCAACTACCCTGGGCGCCGAAACACTGAAGCTTTCTTT.

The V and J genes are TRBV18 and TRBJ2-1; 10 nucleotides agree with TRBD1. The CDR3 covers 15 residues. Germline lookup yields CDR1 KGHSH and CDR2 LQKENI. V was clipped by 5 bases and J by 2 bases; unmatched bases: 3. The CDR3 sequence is CASSRQGAAYNEQFF. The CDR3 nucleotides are TGTGCCAGCTCAAGACAGGGGGCCGCCTACAATGAGCAGTTCTTC.

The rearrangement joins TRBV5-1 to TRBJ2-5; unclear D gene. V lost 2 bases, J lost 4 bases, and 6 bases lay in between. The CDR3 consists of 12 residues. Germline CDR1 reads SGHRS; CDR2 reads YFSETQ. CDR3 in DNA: TGCGCCAGCAGCTTCTTTGGAGAGACCCAGTACTTC. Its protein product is CASSFFGETQYF.

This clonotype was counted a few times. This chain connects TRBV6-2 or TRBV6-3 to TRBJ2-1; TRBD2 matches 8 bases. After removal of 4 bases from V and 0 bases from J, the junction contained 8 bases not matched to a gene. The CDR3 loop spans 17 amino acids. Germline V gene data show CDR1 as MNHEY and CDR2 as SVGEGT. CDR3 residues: CASSLRVAGSSYNEQFF. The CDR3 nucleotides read TGTGCCAGCAGTTTGCGGGTAGCGGGGAGCTCCTACAATGAGCAGTTCTTC.

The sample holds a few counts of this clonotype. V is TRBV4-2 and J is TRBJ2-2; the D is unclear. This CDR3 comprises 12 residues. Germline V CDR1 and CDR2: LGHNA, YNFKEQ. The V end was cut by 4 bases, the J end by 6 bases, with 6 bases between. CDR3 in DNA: TGTGCCAGCAGCCGGCAGTCCGGGGAGCTGTTTTTT. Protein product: CASSRQSGELFF.

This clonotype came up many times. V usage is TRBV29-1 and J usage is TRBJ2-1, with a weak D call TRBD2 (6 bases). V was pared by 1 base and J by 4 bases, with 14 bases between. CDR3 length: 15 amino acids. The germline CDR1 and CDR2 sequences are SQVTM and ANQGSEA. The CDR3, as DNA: TGCAGCGTTGAAGGCGAAGGCGGGGTTTACAATGAGCAGTTCTTC. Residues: CSVEGEGGVYNEQFF.

Here the CDR3 DNA reads TGCGCCAGCAGCTTTGGGGGCCCAGTGGACATTCAGTACTTC. This encodes CASSFGGPVDIQYF. The chain carries TRBV5-1 and TRBJ2-4; possible D gene TRBD1, 6 bases. V was trimmed by 2 bases and J by 8 bases, leaving 14 bases between them. This CDR3 is built from 14 residues. CDR1 and CDR2 (germline): SGHRS, YFSETQ.